The next 14 T cell receptor beta chains were all read from a single sample in a study of CD8 T cells in Susac syndrome. Reverse transcription of about 0.45 to 1 ug RNA was performed with random hexamers. TCRdb called the immunoSEQ multiplex PCR reads again in MiXCR, with one record for every CDR3 protein. Among about 120,000 distinct CDR3 sequences listed, about 95% were seen once. The material sequenced was CD8+ T cells from PBMCs. The receptors come from a human donor with Susac syndrome.

This rearrangement joins TRBV4-1 to TRBJ1-5; D gene unclear. In germline, CDR1 is MGHRA, CDR2 YSYEKL. CDR3 length: 15 residues. V gave up 4 bases and J gave up 0 bases, with 10 bases separating them. The CDR3 is CASSPIVNSNQPQHF. CDR3 DNA sequence: TGCGCCAGCAGCCCCATAGTGAATAGCAATCAGCCCCAGCATTTT.

This sequence joins TRBV4-3 and TRBJ2-7; D possibly corresponds to TRBD1 (6 bases). This CDR3 has 15 amino acids. Germline V gene sequence: CDR1 LGHNA, CDR2 YSLEER. V gave up 0 bases and J gave up 3 bases, with 12 bases separating them. The DNA of the CDR3 is TGCGCCAGCAGCCAAGAACTGGGGGCGCACTACGAGCAGTACTTC. This sequence encodes CASSQELGAHYEQYF.

The V gene is TRBV7-8, the J gene TRBJ2-1; D is uncertain. Trimming cost V 7 bases and J 12 bases, with 22 bases left between them. Looked up from germline, CDR1 is SGHVS and CDR2 is FQNEAQ. The CDR3 loop spans 14 amino acids. CDR3: CASTYRAESNSQFF. CDR3 DNA: TGTGCCAGCACCTATAGGGCCGAAAGCAATTCGCAGTTCTTC. The whole variable domain, remainder taken from reference TRBV7-8 and TRBJ2-1, is GAGVSQSPRYKVAKRGQDVALRCDPISGHVSLFWYQQALGQGPEFLTYFQNEAQLDKSGLPSDRFFAERPEGSVSTLKIQRTQQEDSAVYLCASTYRAESNSQFFGPGTRLTVL.

This clonotype was detected once. This chain uses TRBV9 with TRBJ1-2; TRBD1 matches 9 bases. The CDR3 totals 16 residues. Germline V gene sequence: CDR1 SGDLS, CDR2 YYNGEE. V was clipped by 2 bases and J by 6 bases; unmatched bases: 11. The chain's CDR3 is CASSVEGTGQRDGYTF. The DNA of the CDR3 is TGTGCCAGCAGCGTCGAGGGGACAGGGCAACGGGATGGCTACACCTTC.

J is TRBJ2-7 and V is TRBV29-1; TRBD1 aligns across 9 bases. The CDR3 spans 13 residues. V shed 5 bases and J 3 bases; nucleotides not matched to a gene: 5. From germline, CDR1 is SQVTM and CDR2 ANQGSEA. In nucleotides, the CDR3 is TGCAGCGTTCGAACGGGACAGGGCTACGAGCAGTACTTC. Its protein is CSVRTGQGYEQYF.

The chain joins TRBV4-1 to TRBJ1-2, with unresolved D. This CDR3 is 14 amino acids long. In germline, CDR1 is MGHRA, CDR2 YSYEKL. Trimming took off 1 base at V and 4 bases at J, with 10 bases between the two ends. CDR3 amino acids: CASSQALSSYGYTF. The CDR3 DNA is TGCGCCAGCAGCCAAGCTCTATCGAGCTATGGCTACACCTTC.

CDR3 residues: CATSRGLGEETQYF. The CDR3 DNA sequence: TGTGCCACCAGCAGAGGGTTAGGGGAAGAGACCCAGTACTTC. This chain uses TRBV15 with TRBJ2-5, with D possibly TRBD1 on 5 matching bases. Germline values: CDR1 LNHNV, CDR2 YYDKDF (reference sequence). V was pared by 1 base and J by 3 bases, with 9 bases between. The CDR3 covers 14 residues.

V gene TRBV11-3 combines with J gene TRBJ1-1, with TRBD1 as a possible D gene (5 bases). With 9 bases removed from V and 0 bases from J, the gap between germline ends came to 11 bases. The CDR3 covers 13 residues. Germline CDR1 SGHNT, CDR2 YENEEA. DNA of the CDR3: TGTGCCAGAAAGGGGAGGTTGAACACTGAAGCTTTCTTT. This translates into CARKGRLNTEAFF.

The chain links TRBV18 to TRBJ2-1, with 7 bases that match TRBD1. This CDR3 comprises 14 residues. J gave up 8 bases and V 3 bases, and 7 bases lay outside the gene matches. The germline V gene encodes CDR1 KGHSH and CDR2 LQKENI. The CDR3 bases are TGTGCCAGCTCACCCGTAGACAGGGCCCATGAGCAGTTCTTC. Amino acids: CASSPVDRAHEQFF.

The genes are TRBV4-1 and TRBJ2-2; tentatively, D is TRBD1 (6 bases). Deletions cut 0 bases from V and 4 bases from J, with 12 bases between. The germline CDR1 and CDR2 sequences are MGHRA and YSYEKL. This CDR3 comprises 16 residues. In nucleotides, the CDR3 is TGCGCCAGCAGCCAAGATCCGGCAGGGGCCACCGGGGAGCTGTTTTTT. Its translation: CASSQDPAGATGELFF.

This chain uses TRBV29-1 with TRBJ1-1; 7 positions match TRBD1. Germline lookup yields CDR1 SQVTM and CDR2 ANQGSEA. Losses at the gene ends were 1 base for V and 0 bases for J; bases not matched to a gene: 2. There are 14 residues in the CDR3. CDR3 in amino acids: CSVEGGQMNTEAFF. Here the CDR3 DNA reads TGCAGCGTTGAAGGGGGACAGATGAACACTGAAGCTTTCTTT.

The chain links TRBV9 to TRBJ2-1; no reliable D call. V lost 4 bases and J 10 bases, leaving 12 bases between the germline ends. The CDR3 sequence is 12 residues long. Germline CDR1 reads SGDLS; CDR2 reads YYNGEE. CDR3 DNA: TGTGCCAGCAGCCCAACCTGGAAAGAGCAGTTCTTC. As protein: CASSPTWKEQFF. The full variable domain, rest sourced from reference TRBV9 and TRBJ2-1, is DSGVTQTPKHLITATGQRVTLRCSPRSGDLSVYWYQQSLDQGLQFLIQYYNGEERAKGNILERFSAQQFPDLHSELNLSSLELGDSALYFCASSPTWKEQFFGPGTRLTVL.

The chain has TRBV9 and TRBJ2-3; D is perhaps TRBD1 or TRBD2 (6 bases each). This CDR3 has 16 amino acids. V was cut by 4 bases and J by 4 bases, with 19 bases left in between. Germline V CDR1 and CDR2: SGDLS, YYNGEE. The CDR3: CASSPPGSGGPDTQYF. The CDR3, as DNA: TGTGCCAGCAGCCCCCCCGGTTCTGGGGGGCCAGATACGCAGTATTTT.

The V call is TRBV12-3 or TRBV12-4, the J call TRBJ2-7, with 9 bases that match TRBD1. The CDR3 contains 14 residues. V gave up 5 bases and J gave up 4 bases; unmatched junction bases: 6. This CDR3 is CASSPNGQGYEQYF. CDR3 DNA sequence: TGTGCCAGCAGTCCGAACGGACAGGGGTACGAGCAGTACTTC.